This TCR beta chain was obtained from a study of CD8+ T cells in alopecia areata. For the study at large: Treatment comprised oral tofacitinib, 5 to 10 mg twice daily, in treated patients. Tofacitinib lasted 6 to 18 months, then 6 months off drug. Points from the study as a whole: Sequencing of scalp samples also captures resident alphabeta T cells of normal skin.

Following extraction, RNA underwent reverse transcription to cDNA, which served as the sequencing template. The protocol was immunoSEQ multiplex PCR, while the TCRdb copy is restricted to in-frame clones and leaves out a portion. The repertoire consists of some 170,000 clones, with less than 75% occurring once and the leading ten covering roughly 11%. Researchers took lesional scalp punch biopsies and peripheral blood from people who were alopecia areata patients. Germline CDR1 reads MNHEY; CDR2 reads SMNVEV (reference sequence). The CDR3 totals 13 residues. About this clone itself: Its cognate antigen is unknown. A junction end diverges from the germline sequence, so it may reflect a read error.

The sequence was collected from a human donor with alopecia areata. The chain has TRBV27 and TRBJ2-7; 11 nucleotides line up with TRBD1. The sample here was CD8+ T cells sorted from blood, taken at week 0. CDR3 protein: CASTGQGAYEQCF. The CDR3 region has the DNA TGTGCCAGCACCGGACAGGGGGCCTACGAGCAGTGCTTC.